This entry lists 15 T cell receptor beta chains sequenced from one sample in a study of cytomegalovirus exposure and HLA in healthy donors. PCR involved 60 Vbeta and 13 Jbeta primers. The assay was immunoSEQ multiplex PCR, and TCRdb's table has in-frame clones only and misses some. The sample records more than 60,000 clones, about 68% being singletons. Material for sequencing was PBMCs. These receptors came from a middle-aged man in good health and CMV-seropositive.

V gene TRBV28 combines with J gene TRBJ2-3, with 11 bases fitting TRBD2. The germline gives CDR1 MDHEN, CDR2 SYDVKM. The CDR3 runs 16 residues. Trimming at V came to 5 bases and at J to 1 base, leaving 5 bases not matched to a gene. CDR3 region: CASSEPGLAGTDTQYF. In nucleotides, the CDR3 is TGTGCCAGCAGTGAACCGGGACTAGCGGGCACAGATACGCAGTATTTT. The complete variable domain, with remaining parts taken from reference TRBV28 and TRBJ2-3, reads DVKVTQSSRYLVKRTGEKVFLECVQDMDHENMFWYRQDPGLGLRLIYFSYDVKMKEKGDIPEGYSVSREKKERFSLILESASTNQTSMYLCASSEPGLAGTDTQYFGPGTRLTVL.

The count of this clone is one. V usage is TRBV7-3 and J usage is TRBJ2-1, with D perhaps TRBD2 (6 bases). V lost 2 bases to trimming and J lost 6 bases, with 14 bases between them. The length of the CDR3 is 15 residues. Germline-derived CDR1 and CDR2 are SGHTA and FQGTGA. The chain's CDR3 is CASSLGNSGTNEQFF. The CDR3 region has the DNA TGTGCCAGCAGCTTAGGGAATAGCGGAACCAATGAGCAGTTCTTC.

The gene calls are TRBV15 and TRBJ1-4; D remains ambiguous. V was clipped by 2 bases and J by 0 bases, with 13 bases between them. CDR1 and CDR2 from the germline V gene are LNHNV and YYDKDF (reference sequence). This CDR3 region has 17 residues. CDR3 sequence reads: CATSRSPVLATNEKLFF. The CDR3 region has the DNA TGTGCCACCAGCAGATCTCCCGTCCTTGCAACTAATGAAAAACTGTTTTTT. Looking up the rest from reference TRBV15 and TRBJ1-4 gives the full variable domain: DAMVIQNPRYQVTQFGKPVTLSCSQTLNHNVMYWYQQKSSQAPKLLFHYYDKDFNNEADTPDNFQSRRPNTSFCFLDIRSPGLGDTAMYLCATSRSPVLATNEKLFFGSGTQLSVL.

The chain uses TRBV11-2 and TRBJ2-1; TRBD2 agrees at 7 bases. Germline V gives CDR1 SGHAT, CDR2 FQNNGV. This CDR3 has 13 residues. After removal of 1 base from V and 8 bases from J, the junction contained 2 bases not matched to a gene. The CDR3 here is CASSLVSGDEQFF. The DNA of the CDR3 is TGTGCCAGCAGCTTAGTAAGCGGGGATGAGCAGTTCTTC.

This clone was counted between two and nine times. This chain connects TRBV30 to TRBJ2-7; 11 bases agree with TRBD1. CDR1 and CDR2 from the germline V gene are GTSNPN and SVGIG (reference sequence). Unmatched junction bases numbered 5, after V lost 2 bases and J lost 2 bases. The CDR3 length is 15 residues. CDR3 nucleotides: TGTGCCTGGAGTCCCCTGGGACAGGGGGCCTACGAGCAGTACTTC. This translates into CAWSPLGQGAYEQYF.

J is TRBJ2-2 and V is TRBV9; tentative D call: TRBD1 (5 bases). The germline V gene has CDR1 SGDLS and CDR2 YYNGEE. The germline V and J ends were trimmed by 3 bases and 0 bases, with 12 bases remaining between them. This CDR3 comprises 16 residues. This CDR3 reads CASSAEGVSNTGELFF. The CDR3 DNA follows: TGTGCCAGCAGCGCCGAAGGGGTGTCGAACACCGGGGAGCTGTTTTTT.

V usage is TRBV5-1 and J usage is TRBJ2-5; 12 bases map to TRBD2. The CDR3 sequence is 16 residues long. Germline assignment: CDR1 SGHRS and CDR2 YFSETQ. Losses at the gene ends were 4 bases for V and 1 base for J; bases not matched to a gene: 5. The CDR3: CASSGGLAGTQETQYF. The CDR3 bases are TGCGCCAGCAGCGGGGGACTAGCGGGTACCCAAGAGACCCAGTACTTC.

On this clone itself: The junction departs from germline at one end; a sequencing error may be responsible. The chain's CDR3 is CATSRERAGDYNEQFF. As DNA, the CDR3 is TGTGCCACCAGCCGAGAAAGGGCGGGAGACTACAATGAGCAGTTCTTC. The gene calls are TRBV15 and TRBJ2-1, with TRBD2 matching over 7 bases. This CDR3 region has 16 residues. Per the germline V gene, CDR1 is LNHNV and CDR2 is YYDKDF (reference sequence).

Here the CDR3 reads CASRGTGNYEQYF. CDR3 sequence (DNA): TGTGCCAGCAGGGGGACAGGGAACTACGAGCAGTACTTC. The chain uses TRBV28 and TRBJ2-7; 9 bases map to TRBD1. V shed 6 bases and J 3 bases; nucleotides not matched to a gene: 3. From germline, CDR1 is MDHEN and CDR2 SYDVKM. The length of the CDR3 is 13 residues.

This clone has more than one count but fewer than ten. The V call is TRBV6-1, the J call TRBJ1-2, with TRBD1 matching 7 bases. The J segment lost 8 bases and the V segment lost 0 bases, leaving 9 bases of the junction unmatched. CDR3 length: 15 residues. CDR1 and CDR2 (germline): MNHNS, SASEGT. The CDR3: CASSEAPEGAGGYTF. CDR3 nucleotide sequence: TGTGCCAGCAGTGAAGCGCCCGAGGGGGCGGGGGGCTACACCTTC.

CDR3 sequence reads: CASSDGSGRASYIQYF. The DNA of the CDR3 is TGCGCCAGCAGTGATGGTAGCGGGAGGGCGTCGTACATTCAGTACTTC. The chain is built from TRBV10-1 and TRBJ2-4; 11 bases match TRBD2. The germline V gene encodes CDR1 WNHNN and CDR2 SYGVQD (reference sequence). This CDR3 spans 16 amino acids. V was clipped by 3 bases and J by 8 bases; unmatched bases: 9.

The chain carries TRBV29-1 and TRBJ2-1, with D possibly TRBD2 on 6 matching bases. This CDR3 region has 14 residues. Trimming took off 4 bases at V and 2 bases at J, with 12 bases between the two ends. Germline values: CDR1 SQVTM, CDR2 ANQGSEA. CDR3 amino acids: CSVVGGATYNEQFF. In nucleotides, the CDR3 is TGCAGCGTTGTTGGCGGGGCCACCTACAATGAGCAGTTCTTC.

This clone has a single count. In DNA, the CDR3 is TGTGCCAGCAGGATAACAGGGGGATTAACACCCCTCCACTTT. It yields the protein CASRITGGLTPLHF. The chain couples TRBV6-5 to TRBJ1-6, with 8 bases aligning to TRBD1. Trimming cost V 6 bases and J 11 bases; bases outside gene matches: 9. The CDR3 loop spans 14 amino acids. The germline V gene encodes CDR1 MNHEY and CDR2 SVGAGI.

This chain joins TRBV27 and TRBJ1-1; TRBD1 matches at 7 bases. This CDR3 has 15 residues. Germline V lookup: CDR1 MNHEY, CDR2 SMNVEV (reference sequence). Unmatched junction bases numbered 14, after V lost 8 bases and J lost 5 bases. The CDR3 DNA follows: TGTGCCAGCTTCCAACTAACAGGGGAAGGAACTGAAGCTTTCTTT. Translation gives CASFQLTGEGTEAFF.

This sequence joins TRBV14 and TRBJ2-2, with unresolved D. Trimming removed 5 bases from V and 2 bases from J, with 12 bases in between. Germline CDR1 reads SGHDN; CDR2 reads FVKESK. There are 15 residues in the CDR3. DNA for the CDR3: TGTGCCAGCAGCGTGACATACCGAAACACCGGGGAGCTGTTTTTT. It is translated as CASSVTYRNTGELFF. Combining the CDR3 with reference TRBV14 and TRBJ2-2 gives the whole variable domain EAGVTQFPSHSVIEKGQTVTLRCDPISGHDNLYWYRRVMGKEIKFLLHFVKESKQDESGMPNNRFLAERTGGTYSTLKVQPAELEDSGVYFCASSVTYRNTGELFFGEGSRLTVL.